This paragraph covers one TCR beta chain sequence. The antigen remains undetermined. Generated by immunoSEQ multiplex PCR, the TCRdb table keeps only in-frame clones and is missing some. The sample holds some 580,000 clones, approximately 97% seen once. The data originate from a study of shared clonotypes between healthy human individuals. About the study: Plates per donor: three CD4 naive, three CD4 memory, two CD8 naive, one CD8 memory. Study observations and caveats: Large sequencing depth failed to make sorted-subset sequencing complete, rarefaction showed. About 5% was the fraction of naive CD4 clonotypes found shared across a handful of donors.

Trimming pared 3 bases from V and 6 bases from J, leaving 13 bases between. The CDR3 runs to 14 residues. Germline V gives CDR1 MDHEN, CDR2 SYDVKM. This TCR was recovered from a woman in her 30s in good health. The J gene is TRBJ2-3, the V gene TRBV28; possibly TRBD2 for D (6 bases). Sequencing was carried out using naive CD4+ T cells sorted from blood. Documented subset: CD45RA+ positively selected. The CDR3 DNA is TGTGCCAGCAGTTTTCCCGGGAGTGTGGATACGCAGTATTTT. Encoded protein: CASSFPGSVDTQYF.